The clone carrying this T cell receptor beta chain was counted at least ten times. These data come from a study of T cells in Graves' hyperthyroidism and ophthalmopathy. What was amplified from RNA transcripts were TCR beta CDR3 regions. The primer set for the first-round RT-PCR of the TCR CDR3 was HTBI. MiXCR was run by TCRdb on the multiplex PCR reads, yielding one entry per CDR3 protein. The sample has around 600,000 distinct CDR3 sequences, 14% seen once. Germline loops: CDR1 DFQATT, CDR2 SNEGSKA (reference sequence). Trimming left V 0 bases short and J 2 bases short, with 12 bases between. The CDR3 sequence is 15 residues long.

This TCR was recovered from a woman aged 18-29 years with Graves' ophthalmopathy. This sequence joins TRBV20-1 and TRBJ2-3; no reliable D call. Sequences were obtained from blood. The CDR3 nucleotides are TGCAGTGCTAGAGATCTCGTGGATTTCACAGATACGCAGTATTTT. It is translated as CSARDLVDFTDTQYF.